This TCR beta chain was retrieved from a study of PD-L1 blockade in urothelial cancer. The CDR3 extends over 14 amino acids. The V segment lost 7 bases and the J segment 6 bases; nucleotides outside the gene matches: 2. Germline lookup yields CDR1 SNHLY and CDR2 FYNNEI. Time point here: peripheral blood 6 weeks after treatment start. Sequenced by immunoSEQ multiplex PCR; TCRdb stores in-frame clones only, minus some. The table records approximately 44,000 clones, about 90% of them present only once. Sequences were derived from PBMCs, sampled around atezolizumab (anti-PD-L1) treatment. V usage is TRBV2 and J usage is TRBJ2-1, with TRBD2 matching over 14 bases. The TCR comes from a man aged 65 to 85 with urothelial cancer. As DNA, the CDR3 is TGTGCCAGCATCGGGACTAGCGGGAGCAATGAGCAGTTCTTC. Translation gives CASIGTSGSNEQFF. Based on the CDR3 plus reference TRBV2 and TRBJ2-1, the full variable domain is EPEVTQTPSHQVTQMGQEVILRCVPISNHLYFYWYRQILGQKVEFLVSFYNNEISEKSEIFDDQFSVERPDGSNFTLKIRSTKLEDSAMYFCASIGTSGSNEQFFGPGTRLTVL.